Sequencing of this T cell receptor (beta chain) was carried out in a study of blood T cell repertoires in COVID-19. Study-wide context: PBMCs, B-cell-depleted T cells, or T cells provided the cDNA or gDNA that made up the material.

Germline V lookup: CDR1 GTSNPN, CDR2 SVGIG (reference sequence). The V and J ends lost 3 bases and 1 base respectively, with 9 bases between them. The CDR3 covers 13 residues. Only in-frame clones appear in the TCRdb table, and some are missing; sequencing was by immunoSEQ multiplex PCR. The table has about 440,000 clones, 70% to 90% seen once. Seattle's cohort entered during active infection and was followed longitudinally. This rearrangement joins TRBV30 to TRBJ1-1; no definite D call. This receptor was obtained from a woman aged 45-60 years with COVID-19, enrolled during active disease. Sequenced: peripheral blood. This CDR3 is CAWRSPGNTEAFF. CDR3 in DNA: TGTGCCTGGAGAAGTCCGGGGAACACTGAAGCTTTCTTT.